The present T cell receptor beta chain was sequenced within a study of shared clonotypes between healthy human individuals. TCRdb's table, derived via immunoSEQ multiplex PCR, lists solely in-frame clones and lacks some. Of a few million clones in the sample, almost 96% were seen once. Germline lookup yields CDR1 GTSNPN and CDR2 SVGIG (reference sequence). Trimming shortened V by 0 bases and J by 4 bases, and 13 bases separated the two germline ends. The CDR3 has 14 residues. The sample taken for sequencing was naive CD4+ T cells sorted from blood. Subset indicated: CD45RA+ positively selected. This chain uses TRBV30 with TRBJ2-7; D ambiguous. The receptor was isolated from a man between 18 and 29 years old in good health. The CDR3 DNA follows: TGTGCCTGGAGTGTACGACTTGCCAGTTACGAGCAGTACTTC. Residues: CAWSVRLASYEQYF.